This T cell receptor (beta chain) is drawn from a study of blood T cell repertoires in COVID-19. The wider study: COVID-19 samples, acute and convalescent, were from the United States, Italy and Spain.

Methods used by the authors: Quantification of nucleated cells was approximated via reference gene primer amplification. Clones were read by immunoSEQ multiplex PCR, and TCRdb kept only the in-frame ones, dropping some. V, J and clone size are taken as reported in that table, and D and trimming were inferred from the DNA itself. The table has more than 150,000 clones, just under 90% seen once. A Seattle source enrolled patients during active infection and followed them longitudinally. V was clipped by 1 base and J by 7 bases, with 5 bases between them. Germline V gene lookup returns CDR1 SGHNT and CDR2 YENEEA. The CDR3 runs 12 residues.

V gene TRBV11-3 combines with J gene TRBJ2-1, with D unclear. Sequencing was carried out using peripheral blood. This TCR was sampled from a woman aged 65 to 85 with COVID-19, enrolled during active disease. This CDR3 is CASSLARNEQFF. CDR3 coding DNA: TGTGCCAGCAGCTTAGCCAGAAATGAGCAGTTCTTC.